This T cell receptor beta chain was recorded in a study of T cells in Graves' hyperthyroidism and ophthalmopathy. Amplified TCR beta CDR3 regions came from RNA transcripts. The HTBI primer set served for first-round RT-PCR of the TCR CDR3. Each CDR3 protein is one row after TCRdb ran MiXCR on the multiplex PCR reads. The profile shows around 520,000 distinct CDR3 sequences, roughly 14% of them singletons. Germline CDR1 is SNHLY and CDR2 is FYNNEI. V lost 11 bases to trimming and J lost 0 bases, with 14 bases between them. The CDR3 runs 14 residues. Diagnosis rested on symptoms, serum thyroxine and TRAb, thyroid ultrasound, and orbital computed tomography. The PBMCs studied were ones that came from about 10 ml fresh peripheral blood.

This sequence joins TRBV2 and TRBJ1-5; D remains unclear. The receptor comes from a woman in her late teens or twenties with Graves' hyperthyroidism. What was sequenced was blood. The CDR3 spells CAVRVPYSNQPQHF. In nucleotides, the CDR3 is TGTGCCGTACGGGTACCATATAGCAATCAGCCCCAGCATTTT.